Listed below are T cell receptor beta chains from one sample, sequenced in a study of CD8 T cells in ankylosing spondylitis. TCRdb reprocessed the 5' RACE reads with MiXCR, giving one entry per CDR3 protein. This table has hundreds of thousands of distinct CDR3 sequences, 20% to 25% appearing once. Sequencing was carried out using blood, either unsorted or a sorted T cell fraction (not recorded which). These receptors came from a male donor with ankylosing spondylitis or in good health (not recorded which). Both conserved end residues are part of each CDR3. Each record gives: V gene, D gene, J gene, clone size, CDR3 protein, CDR3 DNA. The D gene is left open where the match is weak. Not every row has a clone size; where given, it reads once, few, many or a size class.

V gene: TRBV15
D gene: .
J gene: TRBJ2-5
clone size: .
CDR3 protein: CATRTTYQETQYF
CDR3 DNA: TGTGCCACCAGGACAACATACCAAGAGACCCAGTACTTC

V gene: TRBV29-1
D gene: .
J gene: TRBJ2-1
clone size: few
CDR3 protein: CSVGRDYNEQFF
CDR3 DNA: TGCAGCGTTGGGAGGGACTACAATGAGCAGTTCTTC

V gene: TRBV6-5
D gene: .
J gene: TRBJ2-1
clone size: .
CDR3 protein: CASSYGFSYNEQFF
CDR3 DNA: TGTGCCAGCAGTTACGGGTTCTCCTACAATGAGCAGTTCTTC

V gene: TRBV5-8
D gene: .
J gene: TRBJ1-1
clone size: .
CDR3 protein: CASSGGQIGNTEAFF
CDR3 DNA: TGTGCCAGCAGCGGGGGCCAAATCGGGAACACTGAAGCTTTCTTT

V gene: TRBV20-1
D gene: .
J gene: TRBJ2-7
clone size: .
CDR3 protein: CSARDLDSGEQYF
CDR3 DNA: TGCAGTGCTAGAGATCTGGACTCGGGGGAGCAGTACTTC

V gene: TRBV18
D gene: .
J gene: TRBJ2-7
clone size: few
CDR3 protein: CASSPPWGSYEQYF
CDR3 DNA: TGTGCCAGCTCACCCCCATGGGGTTCCTACGAGCAGTACTTC

V gene: TRBV5-1
D gene: .
J gene: TRBJ1-2
clone size: many
CDR3 protein: CASSWEVGGYTF
CDR3 DNA: TGCGCCAGCAGCTGGGAGGTCGGTGGCTACACCTTC

V gene: TRBV12-3/TRBV12-4
D gene: TRBD1
J gene: TRBJ1-2
clone size: few
CDR3 protein: CASSHTQGATGYGYTF
CDR3 DNA: TGTGCCAGCAGTCACACCCAGGGGGCGACTGGGTATGGCTACACCTTC

V gene: TRBV6-5
D gene: .
J gene: TRBJ2-7
clone size: .
CDR3 protein: CASSYSGPPTYEQYF
CDR3 DNA: TGTGCCAGCAGTTACTCTGGGCCCCCCACCTACGAGCAGTACTTC

V gene: TRBV10-2
D gene: .
J gene: TRBJ1-1
clone size: few
CDR3 protein: CASSESTLGDRKRPTEAFF
CDR3 DNA: TGCGCCAGCAGTGAGTCGACTCTGGGTGACAGAAAAAGGCCCACTGAAGCTTTCTTT

V gene: TRBV28
D gene: .
J gene: TRBJ2-5
clone size: .
CDR3 protein: CASSLRFGQPRETQYF
CDR3 DNA: TGTGCCAGCAGTTTAAGGTTCGGACAGCCTAGAGAGACCCAGTACTTC

V gene: TRBV6-2/TRBV6-3
D gene: .
J gene: TRBJ2-1
clone size: few
CDR3 protein: CASSYSYQGGKNEQFF
CDR3 DNA: TGTGCCAGCAGTTACTCGTACCAGGGGGGGAAAAATGAGCAGTTCTTC

V gene: TRBV28
D gene: .
J gene: TRBJ2-1
clone size: .
CDR3 protein: CASSSPLESYF
CDR3 DNA: TGTGCCAGCAGTTCCCCTTTGGAAAGCTACTTC

V gene: TRBV5-6
D gene: TRBD2
J gene: TRBJ2-1
clone size: .
CDR3 protein: CASSLGGGGSSYNEQFF
CDR3 DNA: TGTGCCAGCAGCCTCGGGGGGGGCGGTAGCTCCTACAATGAGCAGTTCTTC

V gene: TRBV20-1
D gene: .
J gene: TRBJ2-1
clone size: many
CDR3 protein: CSARDNEQFF
CDR3 DNA: TGCAGTGCTAGAGACAATGAGCAGTTCTTC

V gene: TRBV11-2
D gene: .
J gene: TRBJ2-3
clone size: .
CDR3 protein: CASSFLRGGGASTDTQYF
CDR3 DNA: TGTGCCAGCAGCTTTTTACGTGGTGGGGGGGCGTCCACAGATACGCAGTATTTT

V gene: TRBV12-3/TRBV12-4
D gene: TRBD1
J gene: TRBJ2-2
clone size: few
CDR3 protein: CASRSIRGRAGELFF
CDR3 DNA: TGTGCCAGCAGATCCATCAGGGGGCGGGCCGGGGAGCTGTTTTTT

V gene: TRBV7-9
D gene: TRBD1
J gene: TRBJ2-3
clone size: .
CDR3 protein: CASSILTGGTDTQYF
CDR3 DNA: TGTGCCAGCAGCATACTAACAGGGGGCACAGATACGCAGTATTTT